The following is a T cell receptor beta chain sequence with its context. The antigen remains unidentified. V lost 5 bases to trimming and J lost 2 bases, with 18 bases between them. CDR3 length equals 16 residues. Per germline, CDR1 SEHNR and CDR2 FQNEAQ (reference sequence). This specimen belongs to a study of T-cell reconstitution after alpha-beta-depleted transplantation in children. Unique molecular identifiers tagged the TCRbeta library. TCRdb re-called the PCR reads through MiXCR, storing one row per CDR3 protein. The profile covers around 270,000 distinct CDR3 sequences, with over 7.5% appearing a single time and approximately 9.6% taken by the ten largest. Whole-study results and caveats: Expanded graft clones, several hundred of them, were reportedly the source of alpha-beta T cells about two months after transplant. Some patients showed high day-60 TCRbeta diversity, which derived from surviving recipient T cells and thymic progenitors. At the one-year point after transplant, T-cell counts and TCRbeta diversity were found to come mostly from T cells that had been newly produced.

The sequence derives from a female patient under 10 years old who had a stem cell transplant for Fanconi anemia, so the T cells may come from the graft donor. V is TRBV7-9 and J is TRBJ1-2; perhaps TRBD1 as D (5 bases). Sequences were derived from peripheral blood, sampled 360 days after TCRalphabeta/CD19-depleted stem cell transplant. CDR3 bases: TGTGCCAGCAGCCCCGGGGTTGCAGGGACCAACTATGGCTACACCTTC. It encodes CASSPGVAGTNYGYTF.